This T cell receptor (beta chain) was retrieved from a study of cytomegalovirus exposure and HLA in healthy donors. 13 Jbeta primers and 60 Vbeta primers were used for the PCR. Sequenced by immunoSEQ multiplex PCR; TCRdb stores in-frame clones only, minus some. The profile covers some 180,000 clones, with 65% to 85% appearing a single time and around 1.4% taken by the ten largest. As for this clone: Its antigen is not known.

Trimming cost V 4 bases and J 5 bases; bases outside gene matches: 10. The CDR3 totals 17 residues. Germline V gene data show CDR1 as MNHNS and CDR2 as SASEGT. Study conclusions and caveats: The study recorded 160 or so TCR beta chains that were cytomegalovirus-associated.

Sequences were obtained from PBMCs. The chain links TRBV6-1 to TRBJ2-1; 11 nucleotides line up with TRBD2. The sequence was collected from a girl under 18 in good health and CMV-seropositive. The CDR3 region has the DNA TGTGCCAGCAGTGGTTCACTAGCGGGAGTCACCCACAATGAGCAGTTCTTC. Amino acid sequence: CASSGSLAGVTHNEQFF.